The clone carrying this TCR beta chain turned up a few times. As yet, its antigen is unknown. The entry originates in a study of cytomegalovirus exposure and HLA in healthy donors. At the level of the study: Most donors, 70% to 85% of around 400 genotyped, fell in the Caucasian-associated ancestry cluster.

The PCR employed 60 Vbeta primers together with 13 Jbeta primers. The assay was immunoSEQ multiplex PCR, and TCRdb's table has in-frame clones only and misses some. The sample has fewer than 200,000 clones, roughly a tenth seen once; the top ten hold 1% to 1.5%. Study-level results: V- and J-gene trimming of TCR beta was linked (in a later analysis) to a missense DCLRE1C variant.

The sequence derives from a woman in her twenties or thirties in good health and CMV-seropositive. The specimen sequenced was PBMCs.

This CDR3 is CAISETRYEQYF. Here the CDR3 DNA reads TGTGCCATCAGTGAAACGAGATACGAGCAGTACTTC. The chain carries TRBV10-3 and TRBJ2-5; D is unclear. The end of the DNA is better explained by TRBJ2-7, so the J call may be wrong. This CDR3 is built from 12 residues. In germline, CDR1 is ENHRY, CDR2 SYGVKD.